This TCR beta chain was profiled in a study of shared clonotypes between healthy human individuals. Whole-study findings and limits: Around 5% of naive CD4 clonotypes were common to four donors.

Remarks on this clone: As yet, its antigen is unknown.

Sorted-subset replicate PCRs used approximately 200 ng of genomic DNA. This amount corresponded to 30,000 to 35,000 T cell genomes. Generated by immunoSEQ multiplex PCR, the TCRdb table keeps only in-frame clones and is missing some. The sample has over a million clones, roughly 74% seen once. This CDR3 region has 15 residues. Germline trimming cut 6 bases from V and 2 bases from J; bases unmatched to any gene: 8. Per germline, CDR1 MNHEY and CDR2 SMNVEV (reference sequence). This sequence originates from a man aged 18 to 29 in good health. Some clones in this sample may be carry-over from other donors' samples. Sequenced material: memory CD4+ T cells from PBMCs. The subset: CD45RA-negative fraction. The chain recombines TRBV27 with TRBJ2-7; 9 bases are shared with TRBD1. The CDR3 nucleotides are TGTGCCAGCAGGCCCCCGGGACAGGGAACCTACGAGCAGTACTTC. Its translation is CASRPPGQGTYEQYF.